The source of this T cell receptor (beta chain) is a study of T cells expressing NK-cell markers. TCRdb re-called the 5' RACE reads; every CDR3 protein appears as one record, without DNA. Across about 260,000 distinct CDR3 sequences, the top ten clones capture 4% to 5% of the sample. The CDR3 extends over 15 amino acids. Germline-derived CDR1 and CDR2 are MNHEY and SVGAGI. Sequenced material: blood T cells: a sorted CD56 or NKG2C T cell subset, CD4+ or CD8+ T cells, or bulk PBMC T cells (not recorded which). This chain uses TRBV6-5 with TRBJ1-3; as DNA is missing, the TRBD1 call by TCRdb cannot be tested. This sequence originates from a woman aged 18 to 75 in good health. This chain's CDR3 is CASSYDSHSGNTIYF.